What follows are 15 T cell receptor beta chains derived from one specimen sequenced in a study of regulatory T cells in long-lasting Graves disease. Time point described: newly diagnosed GD, antithyroid drugs for less than 3 months. Making the TCR library involved RNA that had been extracted from PBMCs. Researchers made TCR beta libraries by using iRepertoire HTBI primers and running Arm-PCR on CDR3 regions. TCRdb recomputed calls from the multiplex PCR reads with MiXCR, one row per CDR3 protein. The profile shows 250,000 to 300,000 distinct CDR3 sequences, 15% to 20% of them singletons. This same sample was also taken into another study, of T cells in Graves' hyperthyroidism and ophthalmopathy.

The sample in question was peripheral blood mononuclear cells (PBMCs), obtained at new diagnosis, from a patient treated with antithyroid drugs. These receptors were obtained from a woman aged 25 to 45 with Graves disease.

There are many counts of this clonotype. The gene calls are TRBV7-2 and TRBJ2-2; 7 bases agree with TRBD2. This CDR3 is 17 amino acids long. Germline lookup yields CDR1 SGHTA and CDR2 FQGNSA. The trim removed 4 bases at V and 6 bases at J, leaving 14 bases unmatched. The CDR3: CASSSRTAGVSPGELFF. In DNA, the CDR3 is TGTGCCAGCAGCTCCAGAACGGCGGGGGTATCCCCCGGGGAGCTGTTTTTT.

Many counts were recorded for this clonotype. The chain has TRBV7-2 and TRBJ2-5; a weak D match, TRBD1 (7 bases). The V and J ends lost 3 bases and 4 bases respectively, with 15 bases between them. The CDR3 has 15 residues. Germline CDR1 SGHTA, CDR2 FQGNSA. CDR3 sequence: CASSFSRGVGETQYF. CDR3 coding DNA: TGTGCCAGCAGCTTCTCCAGGGGGGTTGGAGAGACCCAGTACTTC.

For this clonotype: A single base is all that separates this from a far larger clone, so a read error is likely. The CDR3 end shows no conserved phenylalanine or tryptophan, and so a read error is likely. The V gene is TRBV7-2, the J gene TRBJ1-1; weak D call: TRBD1 (6 bases). Germline loops: CDR1 SGHTA, CDR2 FQGNSA. This CDR3 has 14 amino acids. V was shortened by 5 bases and J by 0 bases, with 10 bases between the two germline ends. CDR3 sequence reads: CASSRQGLNTEAFL. The CDR3 coding sequence is TGTGCCAGCAGCCGCCAGGGGCTGAACACTGAAGCTTTCCTT.

The chain has TRBV19 and TRBJ2-1; the D gene is possibly TRBD2 (7 bases). The germline CDR1 and CDR2 sequences are LNHDA and SQIVND (reference sequence). CDR3 size: 15 residues. V was cut by 6 bases and J by 9 bases, with 21 bases left in between. As DNA, the CDR3 is TGTGCCAGTAGCCGGTCGGGTGGGGGGGGCCGTGAGCAGTTCTTC. It encodes CASSRSGGGGREQFF.

The rearrangement joins TRBV20-1 to TRBJ2-1, with 9 positions matching TRBD2. The V segment lost 1 base and the J segment 9 bases; nucleotides outside the gene matches: 10. The CDR3 totals 15 residues. Per germline, CDR1 DFQATT and CDR2 SNEGSKA (reference sequence). CDR3 loop: CSARVASGTLGEQFF. For the CDR3, the DNA is TGCAGTGCTAGAGTGGCTAGCGGGACCCTTGGTGAGCAGTTCTTC.

This clonotype showed up just a few times. The J gene is TRBJ2-7, the V gene TRBV9; D possibly corresponds to TRBD1 (5 bases). Germline V gene sequence: CDR1 SGDLS, CDR2 YYNGEE. The CDR3 extends over 13 amino acids. V lost 4 bases to trimming and J lost 2 bases, with 10 bases between them. CDR3 region: CASSPGKPYEQYF. In DNA, the CDR3 is TGTGCCAGCAGCCCAGGGAAGCCCTACGAGCAGTACTTC.

This clonotype was seen a single time. This chain uses TRBV27 with TRBJ1-4, with 7 bases that match TRBD1. The V and J ends lost 8 bases and 12 bases, in that order; junction bases with no gene match: 12. CDR1 and CDR2 (germline): MNHEY, SMNVEV (reference sequence). The CDR3 has 13 residues. This chain's CDR3 is CASRQGGGQELFF. The CDR3 DNA reads as TGTGCCAGCCGTCAGGGGGGAGGGCAAGAACTGTTTTTT.

This chain connects TRBV7-9 to TRBJ2-5; D may be TRBD2 (5 bases). This CDR3 has 13 residues. CDR1 is SEHNR, CDR2 FQNEAQ, per germline (reference sequence). Trimming took 6 bases from V and 2 from J, leaving 10 bases between them. For the CDR3, the DNA is TGTGCCAGCAGAGCGGCATTGCAAGAGACCCAGTACTTC. This translates into CASRAALQETQYF.

The genes are TRBV2 and TRBJ2-1; D possibly corresponds to TRBD2 (6 bases). V dropped 3 bases and J dropped 0 bases, with 6 bases sitting between them. The CDR3 contains 14 residues. From germline, CDR1 is SNHLY and CDR2 FYNNEI. The CDR3 reads CASSETSSYNEQFF. The CDR3, as DNA: TGTGCCAGCAGTGAGACTAGCTCCTACAATGAGCAGTTCTTC. Full variable domain (outside the CDR3, taken from reference TRBV2 and TRBJ2-1): EPEVTQTPSHQVTQMGQEVILRCVPISNHLYFYWYRQILGQKVEFLVSFYNNEISEKSEIFDDQFSVERPDGSNFTLKIRSTKLEDSAMYFCASSETSSYNEQFFGPGTRLTVL.

This clonotype was picked up many times. The rearrangement uses TRBV28 and TRBJ1-2, with TRBD1 as a possible D gene (5 bases). This CDR3 contains 13 residues. The germline CDR1 and CDR2 sequences are MDHEN and SYDVKM. V lost 6 bases, J lost 1 base, and 9 bases lay in between. This chain's CDR3 is CASSWGRNYGYTF. DNA of the CDR3: TGTGCCAGCAGCTGGGGCCGTAACTATGGCTACACCTTC.

The table lists this clonotype with many counts. The V call is TRBV11-2, the J call TRBJ1-1, with D perhaps TRBD1 (5 bases). The CDR3 extends over 15 amino acids. The V gene lost 5 bases and the J gene lost 11 bases, with 24 bases spanning the gap. Germline assignment: CDR1 SGHAT and CDR2 FQNNGV. The CDR3 nucleotides are TGTGCCAGCAGCCCTGGTAATACAGGCGGGGTTGGCGCTTTCTTT. Translated: CASSPGNTGGVGAFF.

This clonotype was seen at least ten times. The rearrangement uses TRBV18 and TRBJ1-1; 7 bases match TRBD1. The CDR3 has 14 amino acids. Germline V gene sequence: CDR1 KGHSH, CDR2 LQKENI. V lost 5 bases to trimming and J lost 5 bases; unmatched junction nucleotides: 8. The CDR3 here is CASSVTGWRTEAFF. CDR3 DNA sequence: TGTGCCAGCTCAGTGACAGGGTGGAGGACTGAAGCTTTCTTT.

This clonotype was found many times. This rearrangement joins TRBV7-9 to TRBJ2-5, with 8 positions matching TRBD2. Germline V CDR1 and CDR2: SEHNR, FQNEAQ (reference sequence). J gave up 2 bases and V 5 bases, and 13 bases lay outside the gene matches. CDR3 size: 17 residues. Written as DNA, the CDR3 is TGTGCCAGCAGCCCGCCGGGGGGGCTGGCGGTTCAAGAGACCCAGTACTTC. Its protein product is CASSPPGGLAVQETQYF.

This clonotype was recorded many times. The J gene is TRBJ2-6, the V gene TRBV14; 8 bases agree with TRBD1. Per germline, CDR1 SGHDN and CDR2 FVKESK. V lost 1 base to trimming and J lost 4 bases; unmatched junction nucleotides: 6. The CDR3 loop spans 17 amino acids. The CDR3 sequence is CASSQGTGLDGANVLTF. DNA of the CDR3: TGTGCCAGCAGCCAAGGGACAGGGCTAGACGGGGCCAACGTCCTGACTTTC.

In this sample, this clonotype turned up many times. The junction shows a germline mismatch at one end, possibly a read error. This sequence joins TRBV11-3 and TRBJ2-1; tentative D call: TRBD1 (5 bases). Germline V gene data show CDR1 as SGHNT and CDR2 as YENEEA. This CDR3 has 13 residues. CDR3 DNA sequence: TGTGCTAGCAGCTTCGACAGCTACAATGAGCAGTTCTTC. It codes for CASSFDSYNEQFF.